The 4 T cell receptor beta chains below come from one sample, sequenced in a study of T cells in Graves' hyperthyroidism and ophthalmopathy. Amplified TCR beta CDR3 regions derived from RNA transcripts. Initially, a first-round RT-PCR of the TCR CDR3 employed the HTBI primer set. TCRdb reanalysed the multiplex PCR reads using MiXCR and keeps one entry per CDR3 protein. The sample records 600,000 to 800,000 distinct CDR3 sequences, 30% to 40% being singletons. Sequencing was done on a sample of blood. The source is a woman aged 40 to 50 with Graves' hyperthyroidism.

In this sample, this clonotype turned up a few times. The V gene is TRBV12-3 or TRBV12-4, the J gene TRBJ2-7, with TRBD1 matching over 7 bases. The junction had 7 bases not matched to a gene; V was cut back by 6 bases and J by 2 bases. The CDR3 consists of 14 residues. The CDR3 loop is CASRRGGKAYEQYF. Written as DNA, the CDR3 is TGTGCCAGCAGGAGAGGGGGCAAAGCCTACGAGCAGTACTTC.

The rearrangement links TRBV27 to TRBJ2-7; either TRBD1 or TRBD2 may supply D (5 bases each). CDR3 length: 13 residues. Trimming removed 6 bases at V and 2 bases at J, with 11 bases between. Germline CDR1 is MNHEY and CDR2 is SMNVEV (reference sequence). CDR3 sequence (DNA): TGTGCCAGCAGCGTCGGGGCCCCCTACGAGCAGTACTTC. This gives the protein CASSVGAPYEQYF.

The sample holds many counts of this clonotype. This chain joins TRBV10-3 and TRBJ1-4, with TRBD1 identical over 7 bases. Germline CDR1 reads ENHRY; CDR2 reads SYGVKD. CDR3 size: 12 residues. The junction had 3 bases not matched to a gene; V was cut back by 6 bases and J by 8 bases. CDR3 loop: CAIRGQQEKLFF. The CDR3 DNA follows: TGTGCCATCAGGGGACAGCAGGAAAAACTGTTTTTT.

As regards this clonotype: This may come from a read error, since a much larger clone is one base off. The rearrangement uses TRBV7-9 and TRBJ1-1; D call uncertain. The V gene lost 3 bases and the J gene lost 1 base, with 12 bases spanning the gap. There are 15 residues in the CDR3. Germline loops: CDR1 SEHNR, CDR2 FQNEAQ (reference sequence). The CDR3, as DNA: TGTGCCAGCAGCTTCGCACCTACAGAGAACACTGAAGCTTTCTTT. Translated, it gives CASSFAPTENTEAFF.